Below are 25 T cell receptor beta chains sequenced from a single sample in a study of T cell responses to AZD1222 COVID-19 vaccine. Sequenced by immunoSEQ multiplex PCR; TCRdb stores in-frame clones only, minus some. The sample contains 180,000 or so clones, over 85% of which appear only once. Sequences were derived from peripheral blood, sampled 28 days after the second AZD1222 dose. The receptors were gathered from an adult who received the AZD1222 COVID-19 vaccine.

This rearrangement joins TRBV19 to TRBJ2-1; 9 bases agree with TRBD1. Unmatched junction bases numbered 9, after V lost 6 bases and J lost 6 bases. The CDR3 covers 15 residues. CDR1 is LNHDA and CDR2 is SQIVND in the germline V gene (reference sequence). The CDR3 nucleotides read TGTGCCAGTAGCCAACCGGGACAGGGCCTCAATGAGCAGTTCTTC. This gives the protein CASSQPGQGLNEQFF.

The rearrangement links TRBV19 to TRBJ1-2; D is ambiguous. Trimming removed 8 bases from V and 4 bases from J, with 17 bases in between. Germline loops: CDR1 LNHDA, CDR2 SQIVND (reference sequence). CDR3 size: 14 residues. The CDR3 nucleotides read TGTGCCAGTTGTCCCGGTGGAGGGATCTATGGCTACACCTTC. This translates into CASCPGGGIYGYTF.

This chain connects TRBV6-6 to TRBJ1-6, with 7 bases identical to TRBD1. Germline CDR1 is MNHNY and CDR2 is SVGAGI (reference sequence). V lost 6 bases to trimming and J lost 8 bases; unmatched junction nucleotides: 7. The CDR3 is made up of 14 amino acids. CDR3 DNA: TGTGCCAGCAGATCCGGACAGGTGGATTCACCCCTCCACTTT. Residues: CASRSGQVDSPLHF.

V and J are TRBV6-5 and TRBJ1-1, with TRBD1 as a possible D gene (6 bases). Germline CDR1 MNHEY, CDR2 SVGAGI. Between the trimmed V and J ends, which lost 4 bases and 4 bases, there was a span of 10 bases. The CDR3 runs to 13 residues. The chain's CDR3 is CASSFVRGTEAFF. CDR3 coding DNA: TGTGCCAGCAGTTTCGTCAGGGGCACTGAAGCTTTCTTT.

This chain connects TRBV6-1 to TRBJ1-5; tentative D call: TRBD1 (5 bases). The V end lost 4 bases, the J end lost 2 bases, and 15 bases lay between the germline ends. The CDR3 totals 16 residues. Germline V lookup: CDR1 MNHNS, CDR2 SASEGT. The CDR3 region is CASSGAWGGGNQPQHF. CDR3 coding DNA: TGTGCCAGCAGTGGGGCCTGGGGGGGAGGCAATCAGCCCCAGCATTTT.

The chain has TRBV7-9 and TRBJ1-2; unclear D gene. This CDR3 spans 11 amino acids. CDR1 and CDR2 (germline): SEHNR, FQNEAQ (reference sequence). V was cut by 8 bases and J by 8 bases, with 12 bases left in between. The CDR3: CASLPLRGYTF. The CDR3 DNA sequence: TGTGCCAGCCTCCCGCTGCGAGGCTACACCTTC.

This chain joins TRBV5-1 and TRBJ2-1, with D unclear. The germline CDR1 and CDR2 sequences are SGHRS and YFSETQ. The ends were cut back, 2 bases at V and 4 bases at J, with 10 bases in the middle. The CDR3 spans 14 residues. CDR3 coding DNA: TGCGCCAGCAGCTTCCCAACCGGATACAATGAGCAGTTCTTC. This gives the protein CASSFPTGYNEQFF. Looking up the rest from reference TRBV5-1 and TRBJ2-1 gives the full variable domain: KAGVTQTPRYLIKTRGQQVTLSCSPISGHRSVSWYQQTPGQGLQFLFEYFSETQRNKGNFPGRFSGRQFSNSRSEMNVSTLELGDSALYLCASSFPTGYNEQFFGPGTRLTVL.

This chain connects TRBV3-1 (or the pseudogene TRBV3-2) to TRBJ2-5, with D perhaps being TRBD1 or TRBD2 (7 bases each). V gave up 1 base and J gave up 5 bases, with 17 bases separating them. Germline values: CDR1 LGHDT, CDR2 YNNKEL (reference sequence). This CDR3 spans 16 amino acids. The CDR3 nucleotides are TGTGCCAGCAGCCAAGGGGAGGGGGCTGGATGGGAGACCCAGTACTTC. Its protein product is CASSQGEGAGWETQYF.

This chain's CDR3 is CASSGVGTVPYGYTF. The CDR3 DNA reads TGTGCCAGCAGTGGGGTCGGGACCGTGCCTTATGGCTACACCTTC. The J gene is TRBJ1-2, the V gene TRBV27; possibly TRBD1 for D (5 bases). This CDR3 contains 15 residues. CDR1 is MNHEY and CDR2 is SMNVEV in the germline V gene (reference sequence). Trimming took 5 bases from V and 5 from J, leaving 18 bases between them.

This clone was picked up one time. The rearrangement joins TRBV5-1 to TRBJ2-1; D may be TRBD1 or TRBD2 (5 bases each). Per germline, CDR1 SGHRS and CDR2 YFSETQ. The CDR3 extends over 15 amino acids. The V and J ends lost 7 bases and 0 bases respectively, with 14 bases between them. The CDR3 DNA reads TGCGCCAGCGGGACGGGGACGCGCTCCTACAATGAGCAGTTCTTC. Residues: CASGTGTRSYNEQFF.

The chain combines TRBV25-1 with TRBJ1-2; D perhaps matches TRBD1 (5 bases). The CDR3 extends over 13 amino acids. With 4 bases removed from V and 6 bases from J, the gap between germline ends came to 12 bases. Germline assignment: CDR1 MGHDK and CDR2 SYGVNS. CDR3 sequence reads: CASSARGSDGYTF. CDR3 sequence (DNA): TGTGCCAGCAGTGCCCGGGGGTCAGATGGCTACACCTTC.

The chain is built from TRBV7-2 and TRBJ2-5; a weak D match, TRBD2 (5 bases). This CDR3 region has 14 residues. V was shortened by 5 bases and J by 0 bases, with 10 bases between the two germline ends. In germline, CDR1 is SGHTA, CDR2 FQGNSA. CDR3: CASSPGMYQETQYF. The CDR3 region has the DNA TGTGCCAGCAGCCCGGGGATGTACCAAGAGACCCAGTACTTC.

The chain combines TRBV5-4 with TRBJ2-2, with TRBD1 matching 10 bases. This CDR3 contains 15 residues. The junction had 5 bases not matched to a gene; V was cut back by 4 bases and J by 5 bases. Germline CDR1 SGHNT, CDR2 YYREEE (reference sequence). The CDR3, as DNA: TGTGCCAGCAGCCGGGGACAGGGGAGGACCGGGGAGCTGTTTTTT. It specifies CASSRGQGRTGELFF.

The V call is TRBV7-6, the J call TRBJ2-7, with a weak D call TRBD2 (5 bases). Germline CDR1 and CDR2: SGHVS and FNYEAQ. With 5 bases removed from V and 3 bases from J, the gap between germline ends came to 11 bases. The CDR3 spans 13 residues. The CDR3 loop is CASSKSSGYEQYF. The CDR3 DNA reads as TGTGCCAGCAGCAAAAGCAGCGGCTACGAGCAGTACTTC.

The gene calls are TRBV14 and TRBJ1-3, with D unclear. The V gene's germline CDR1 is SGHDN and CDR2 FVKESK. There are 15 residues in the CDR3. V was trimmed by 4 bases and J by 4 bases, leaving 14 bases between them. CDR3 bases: TGTGCCAGCAGCCGAATCTCCGGGCCCGGAAACACCATATATTTT. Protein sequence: CASSRISGPGNTIYF.

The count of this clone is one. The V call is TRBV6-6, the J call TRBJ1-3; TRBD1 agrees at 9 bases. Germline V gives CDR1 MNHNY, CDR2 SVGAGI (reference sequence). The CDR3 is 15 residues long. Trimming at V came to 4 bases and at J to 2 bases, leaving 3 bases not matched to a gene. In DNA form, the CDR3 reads TGTGCCAGCAGTTTGGGACAGGGCACTGGAAACACCATATATTTT. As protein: CASSLGQGTGNTIYF.

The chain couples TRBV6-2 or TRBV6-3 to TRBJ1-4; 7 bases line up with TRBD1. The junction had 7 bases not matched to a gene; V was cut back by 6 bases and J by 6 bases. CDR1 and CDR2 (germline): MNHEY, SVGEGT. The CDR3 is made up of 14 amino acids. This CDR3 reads CASSNRGIHEKLFF. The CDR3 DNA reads TGTGCCAGCAGCAACAGGGGAATCCATGAAAAACTGTTTTTT.

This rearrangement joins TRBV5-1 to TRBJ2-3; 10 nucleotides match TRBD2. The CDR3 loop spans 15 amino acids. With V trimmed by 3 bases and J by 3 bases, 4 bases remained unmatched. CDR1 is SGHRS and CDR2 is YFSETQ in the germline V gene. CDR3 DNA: TGCGCCAGCAGCTCAGCGGGGGGGCCGACAGATACGCAGTATTTT. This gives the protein CASSSAGGPTDTQYF.

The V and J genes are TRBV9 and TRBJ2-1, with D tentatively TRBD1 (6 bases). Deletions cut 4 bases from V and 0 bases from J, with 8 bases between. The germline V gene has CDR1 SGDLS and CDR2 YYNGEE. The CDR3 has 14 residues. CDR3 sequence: CASSRGGSYNEQFF. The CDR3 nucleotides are TGTGCCAGCAGCAGAGGGGGCTCCTACAATGAGCAGTTCTTC. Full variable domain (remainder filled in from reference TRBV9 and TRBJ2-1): DSGVTQTPKHLITATGQRVTLRCSPRSGDLSVYWYQQSLDQGLQFLIQYYNGEERAKGNILERFSAQQFPDLHSELNLSSLELGDSALYFCASSRGGSYNEQFFGPGTRLTVL.

CDR3 sequence reads: CASSLTLWSPDTQYF. The CDR3 DNA reads TGTGCCAGCAGCCTGACTCTCTGGAGTCCAGATACGCAGTATTTT. The chain uses TRBV28 and TRBJ2-3; D uncertain. Trimming stripped 6 bases from V and 4 bases from J, with 17 bases between. The CDR3 has 15 residues. From germline, CDR1 is MDHEN and CDR2 SYDVKM.

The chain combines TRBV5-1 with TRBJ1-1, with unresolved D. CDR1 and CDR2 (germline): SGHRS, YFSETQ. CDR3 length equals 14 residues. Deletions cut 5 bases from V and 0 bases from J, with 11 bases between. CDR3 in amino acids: CASRSRALNTEAFF. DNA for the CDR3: TGCGCCAGCAGATCCCGGGCCCTGAACACTGAAGCTTTCTTT.

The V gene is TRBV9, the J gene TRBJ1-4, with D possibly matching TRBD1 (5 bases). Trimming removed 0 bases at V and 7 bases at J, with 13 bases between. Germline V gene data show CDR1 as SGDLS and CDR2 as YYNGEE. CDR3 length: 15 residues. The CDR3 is CASSVATDLSEKLFF. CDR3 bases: TGTGCCAGCAGCGTAGCGACAGACCTGAGTGAAAAACTGTTTTTT.

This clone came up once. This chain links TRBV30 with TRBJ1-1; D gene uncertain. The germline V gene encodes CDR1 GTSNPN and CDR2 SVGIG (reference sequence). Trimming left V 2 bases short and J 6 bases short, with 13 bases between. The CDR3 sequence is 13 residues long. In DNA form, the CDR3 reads TGTGCCTGGAGTCTCCTGTCGGGCGCTGAAGCTTTCTTT. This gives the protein CAWSLLSGAEAFF.

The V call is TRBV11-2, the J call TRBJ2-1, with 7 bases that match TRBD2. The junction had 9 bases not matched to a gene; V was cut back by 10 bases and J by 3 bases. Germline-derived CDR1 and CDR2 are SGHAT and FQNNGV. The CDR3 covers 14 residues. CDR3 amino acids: CAKSGDRLYNEQFF. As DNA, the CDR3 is TGTGCCAAAAGCGGGGACCGCCTCTACAATGAGCAGTTCTTC.

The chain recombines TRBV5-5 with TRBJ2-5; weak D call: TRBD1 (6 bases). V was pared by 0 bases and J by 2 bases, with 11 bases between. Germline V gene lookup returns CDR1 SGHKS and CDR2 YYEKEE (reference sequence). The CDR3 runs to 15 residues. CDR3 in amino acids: CASSLGPGEQETQYF. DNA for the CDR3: TGTGCCAGCAGCTTGGGTCCAGGGGAACAAGAGACCCAGTACTTC.